The rows below give T cell receptor beta chains drawn from one sample of a study of T cell responses to AZD1222 COVID-19 vaccine. TCRdb's table, derived via immunoSEQ multiplex PCR, lists solely in-frame clones and lacks some. The data contain 95,000 to 150,000 clones, approximately 90% of them singletons. The starting material was peripheral blood, obtained on day 0 of AZD1222 vaccination. The origin of the receptors is an adult in good health. CDR3s include the opening cysteine and the closing phenylalanine or tryptophan. The D gene is left open where the match is weak. A clone size is listed for some rows: how often the clone was seen (once, few, many), or a class if it is expanded.

v_gene	d_gene	abundance	j_gene	CDR3nt	CDR3aa
TRBV6-2/TRBV6-3	NA	NA	TRBJ1-5	TGTGCCAGCAGTTACGGTCCCGGGGGCTGGGGCAATCAGCCCCAGCATTTT	CASSYGPGGWGNQPQHF
TRBV5-1	NA	NA	TRBJ1-2	TGCGCCAGCAGCTTGGATCTTCGGGGGGCGCGTGGCTACACCTTC	CASSLDLRGARGYTF
TRBV7-2	TRBD1	NA	TRBJ2-1	TGTGCCAGCAGCGCAACTCGGACAGGGGCGCAGGGGAATGAGCAGTTCTTC	CASSATRTGAQGNEQFF
TRBV24-1	TRBD1	NA	TRBJ1-1	TGTGCCACGCCGGGACAGGGGACTGAAGCTTTCTTT	CATPGQGTEAFF
TRBV6-5	NA	NA	TRBJ2-7	TGTGCCAGCAGTTACTCGGCCCGGGGCGAGCAGTACTTC	CASSYSARGEQYF
TRBV7-2	TRBD1	NA	TRBJ1-4	TGTGCCAGCAGCAGCAGGGGGCGCGGGGAAAAACTGTTTTTT	CASSSRGRGEKLFF
TRBV2	NA	NA	TRBJ1-5	TGTGCCAGCAGAGAAGACAATAGCAATCAGCCCCAGCATTTT	CASREDNSNQPQHF
TRBV5-1	TRBD1	NA	TRBJ2-3	TGCGCCAGCAGCCAAGACAGGGCTGGAGATACGCAGTATTTT	CASSQDRAGDTQYF
TRBV7-2	NA	NA	TRBJ2-1	TGTGCCAGCAGACCGACTGGCCGCTCCTACAATGAGCAGTTCTTC	CASRPTGRSYNEQFF
TRBV7-9	NA	NA	TRBJ2-5	TGTGCCAGCAGCTTAGGCGGCGCTGAAGAGACCCAGTACTTC	CASSLGGAEETQYF
TRBV6-1	NA	NA	TRBJ1-5	TGTGCCAGCAGTGAACCTGGGGTCAGCAATCAGCCCCAGCATTTT	CASSEPGVSNQPQHF
TRBV7-2	TRBD1	once	TRBJ2-3	TGTGCCAGCAGCCTACGACAGGGCACGGATACGCAGTATTTT	CASSLRQGTDTQYF
TRBV5-1	NA	once	TRBJ2-2	TGCGCCAGCAGTGATCCTCGCCACACCGGGGAGCTGTTTTTT	CASSDPRHTGELFF
TRBV14	NA	NA	TRBJ1-2	TGTGCCAGCAGTCCCCAAGGGGGTGGTGGCTACACCTTC	CASSPQGGGGYTF